The entry that follows covers one T cell receptor beta chain sequence. At the DNA level, this CDR3 is encoded by other sequences in the same sample as well. This entry is derived from a study of control samples from healthy donors and cancer patients. The CDR3 consists of 13 residues. From germline, CDR1 is MNHEY and CDR2 SVGAGI. Trimming removed 2 bases at V and 11 bases at J, with 16 bases between. TCRdb keeps only in-frame clones here, not all; method: immunoSEQ multiplex PCR. The repertoire holds over 200,000 clones, with 82% as singletons. The TCR originated in a woman aged 55-70 years with lung cancer. The V call is TRBV6-5, the J call TRBJ2-7; D possibly corresponds to TRBD1 (5 bases). Source material: PBMCs. CDR3 sequence: CASSYPGSYHEYF. CDR3 DNA: TGTGCCAGCAGTTACCCAGGGTCCTATCACGAGTACTTC.